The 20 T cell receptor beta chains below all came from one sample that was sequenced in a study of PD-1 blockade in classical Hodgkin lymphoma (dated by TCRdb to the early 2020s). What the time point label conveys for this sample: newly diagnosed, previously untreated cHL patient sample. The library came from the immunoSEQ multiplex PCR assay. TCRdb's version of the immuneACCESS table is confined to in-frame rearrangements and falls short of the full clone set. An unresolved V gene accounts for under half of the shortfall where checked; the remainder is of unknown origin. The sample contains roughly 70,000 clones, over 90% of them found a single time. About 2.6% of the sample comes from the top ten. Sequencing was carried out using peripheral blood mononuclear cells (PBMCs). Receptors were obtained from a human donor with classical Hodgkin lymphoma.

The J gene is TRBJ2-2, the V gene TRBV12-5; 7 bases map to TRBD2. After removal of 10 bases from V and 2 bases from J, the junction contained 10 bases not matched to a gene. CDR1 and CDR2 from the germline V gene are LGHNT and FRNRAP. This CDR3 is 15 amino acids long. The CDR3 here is CATALADLNTGELFF. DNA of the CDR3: TGTGCTACCGCTCTAGCGGATCTTAACACCGGGGAGCTGTTTTTT.

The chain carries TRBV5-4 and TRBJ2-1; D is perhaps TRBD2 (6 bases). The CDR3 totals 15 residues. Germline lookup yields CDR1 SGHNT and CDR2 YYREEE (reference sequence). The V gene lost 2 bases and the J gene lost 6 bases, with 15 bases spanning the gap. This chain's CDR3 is CASSFGPGDGNEQFF. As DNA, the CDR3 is TGTGCCAGCAGCTTTGGTCCGGGGGATGGCAATGAGCAGTTCTTC.

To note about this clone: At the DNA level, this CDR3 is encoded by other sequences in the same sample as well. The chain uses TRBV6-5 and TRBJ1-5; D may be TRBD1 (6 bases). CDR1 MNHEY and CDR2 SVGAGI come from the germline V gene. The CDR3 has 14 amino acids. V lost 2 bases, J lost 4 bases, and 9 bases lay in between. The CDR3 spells CASSYRGGNQPQHF. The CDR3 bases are TGTGCCAGCAGTTACAGAGGGGGTAATCAGCCCCAGCATTTT.

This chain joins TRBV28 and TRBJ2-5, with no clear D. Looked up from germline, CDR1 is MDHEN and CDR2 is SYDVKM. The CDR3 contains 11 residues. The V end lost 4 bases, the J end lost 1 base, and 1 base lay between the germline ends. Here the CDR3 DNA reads TGTGCCAGCAGTTCCCAAGAGACCCAGTACTTC. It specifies CASSSQETQYF. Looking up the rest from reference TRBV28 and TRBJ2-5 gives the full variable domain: DVKVTQSSRYLVKRTGEKVFLECVQDMDHENMFWYRQDPGLGLRLIYFSYDVKMKEKGDIPEGYSVSREKKERFSLILESASTNQTSMYLCASSSQETQYFGPGTRLLVL.

The CDR3 region is CASWDSRSYEQYF. Written as DNA, the CDR3 is TGTGCCAGCTGGGACAGTCGCTCCTACGAGCAGTACTTC. J is TRBJ2-7 and V is TRBV28, with 7 bases aligning to TRBD1. The CDR3 runs to 13 residues. CDR1 MDHEN and CDR2 SYDVKM come from the germline V gene. After removal of 8 bases from V and 0 bases from J, the junction contained 4 bases not matched to a gene.

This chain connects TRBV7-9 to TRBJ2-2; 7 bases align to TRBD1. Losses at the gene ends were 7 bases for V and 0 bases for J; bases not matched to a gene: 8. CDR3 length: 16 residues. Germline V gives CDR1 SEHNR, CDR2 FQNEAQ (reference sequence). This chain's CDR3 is CASIFQGTANTGELFF. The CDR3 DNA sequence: TGTGCCAGCATCTTTCAGGGGACAGCGAACACCGGGGAGCTGTTTTTT.

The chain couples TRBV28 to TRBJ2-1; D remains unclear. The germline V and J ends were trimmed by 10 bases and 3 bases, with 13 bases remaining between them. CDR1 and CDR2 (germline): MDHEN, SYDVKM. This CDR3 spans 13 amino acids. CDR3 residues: CAIALYDYNEQFF. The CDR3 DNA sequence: TGTGCCATCGCCCTATATGACTACAATGAGCAGTTCTTC.

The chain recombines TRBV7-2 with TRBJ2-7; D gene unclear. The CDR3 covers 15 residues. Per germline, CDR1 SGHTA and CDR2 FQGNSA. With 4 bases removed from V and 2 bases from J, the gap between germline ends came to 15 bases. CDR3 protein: CASSSFARNTYEQYF. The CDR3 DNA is TGTGCCAGCAGCTCCTTCGCGCGAAACACCTACGAGCAGTACTTC.

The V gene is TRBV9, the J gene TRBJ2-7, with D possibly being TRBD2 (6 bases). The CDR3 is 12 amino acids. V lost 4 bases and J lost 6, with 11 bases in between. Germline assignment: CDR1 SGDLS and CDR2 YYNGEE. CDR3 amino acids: CASSPRRGEQYF. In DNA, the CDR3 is TGTGCCAGCAGCCCAAGGAGGGGCGAGCAGTACTTC.

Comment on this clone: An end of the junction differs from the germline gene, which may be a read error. The CDR3 loop reads CASSVGQFSDNEQFF. CDR3 sequence (DNA): TGCGCCAGCAGCGTGGGACAGTTCTCCGACAATGAGCAGTTCTTC. The chain joins TRBV5-1 to TRBJ2-1; 7 nucleotides match TRBD1. Per the germline V gene, CDR1 is SGHRS and CDR2 is YFSETQ. This CDR3 comprises 15 residues.

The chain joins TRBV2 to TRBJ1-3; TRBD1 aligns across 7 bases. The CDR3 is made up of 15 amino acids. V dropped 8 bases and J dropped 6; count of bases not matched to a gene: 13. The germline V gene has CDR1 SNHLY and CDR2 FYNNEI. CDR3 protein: CASGLEGATQNTIYF. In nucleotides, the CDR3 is TGTGCCAGCGGGTTAGAGGGGGCGACTCAAAACACCATATATTTT.

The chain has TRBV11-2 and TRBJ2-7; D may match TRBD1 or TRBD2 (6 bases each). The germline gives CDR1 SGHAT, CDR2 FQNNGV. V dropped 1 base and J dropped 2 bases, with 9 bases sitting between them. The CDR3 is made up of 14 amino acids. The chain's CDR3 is CASSLAGAPYEQYF. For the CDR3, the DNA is TGTGCCAGCAGCTTAGCGGGGGCCCCCTACGAGCAGTACTTC.

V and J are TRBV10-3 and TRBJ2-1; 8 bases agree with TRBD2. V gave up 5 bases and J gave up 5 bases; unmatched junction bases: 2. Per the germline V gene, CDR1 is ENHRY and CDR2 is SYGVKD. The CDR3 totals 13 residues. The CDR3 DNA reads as TGTGCCATCAGTAAAGCGGGGGACAATGAGCAGTTCTTC. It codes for CAISKAGDNEQFF.

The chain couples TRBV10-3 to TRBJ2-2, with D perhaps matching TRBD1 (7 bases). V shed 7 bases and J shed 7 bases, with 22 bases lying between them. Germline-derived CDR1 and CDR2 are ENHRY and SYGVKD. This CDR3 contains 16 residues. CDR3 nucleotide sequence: TGTGCCATCACCGAAGGGGGCTCGGGGGAAGGCGGGGAGCTGTTTTTT. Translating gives CAITEGGSGEGGELFF.

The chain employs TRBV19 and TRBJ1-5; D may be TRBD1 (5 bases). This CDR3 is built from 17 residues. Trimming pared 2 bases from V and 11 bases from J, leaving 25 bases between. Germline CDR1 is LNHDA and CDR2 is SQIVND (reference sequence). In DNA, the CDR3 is TGTGCCAGTAGTATAAGCCCCCGCTCAGGGTCCCTTGGGGCCCAGCATTTT. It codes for CASSISPRSGSLGAQHF.

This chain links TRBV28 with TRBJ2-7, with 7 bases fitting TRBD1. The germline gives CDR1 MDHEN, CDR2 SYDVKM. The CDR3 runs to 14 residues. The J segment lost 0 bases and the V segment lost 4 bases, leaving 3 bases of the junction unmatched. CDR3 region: CASSSTGRSYEQYF. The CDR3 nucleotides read TGTGCCAGCAGTTCGACAGGGCGCTCCTACGAGCAGTACTTC.

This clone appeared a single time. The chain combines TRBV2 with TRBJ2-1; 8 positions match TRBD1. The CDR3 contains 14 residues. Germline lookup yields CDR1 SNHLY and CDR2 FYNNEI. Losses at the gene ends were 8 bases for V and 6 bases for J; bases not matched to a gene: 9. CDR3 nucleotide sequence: TGTGCCAGCTCGTACCAGGGGGCCGGCAATGAGCAGTTCTTC. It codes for CASSYQGAGNEQFF.

Written as DNA, the CDR3 is TGTGCCAGCAGCTGGAGGGGGAACACTGAAGCTTTCTTT. Its protein is CASSWRGNTEAFF. This chain links TRBV5-4 with TRBJ1-1; the D gene is possibly TRBD1 (5 bases). Germline V lookup: CDR1 SGHNT, CDR2 YYREEE (reference sequence). Trimming left V 3 bases short and J 1 base short, with 7 bases between. This CDR3 spans 13 amino acids.

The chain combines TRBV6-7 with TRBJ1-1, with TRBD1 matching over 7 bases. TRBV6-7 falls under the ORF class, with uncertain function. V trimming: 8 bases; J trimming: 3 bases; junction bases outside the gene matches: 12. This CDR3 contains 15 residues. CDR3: CASPDPDRLYTEAFF. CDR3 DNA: TGTGCCAGCCCCGACCCGGACAGGCTGTACACTGAAGCTTTCTTT.

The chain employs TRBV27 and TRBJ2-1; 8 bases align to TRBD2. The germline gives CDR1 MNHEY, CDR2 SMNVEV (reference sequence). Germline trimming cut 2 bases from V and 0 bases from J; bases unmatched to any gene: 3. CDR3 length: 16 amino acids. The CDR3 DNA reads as TGTGCCAGCAGTTTAATCGGGGGGGCCTCCTACAATGAGCAGTTCTTC. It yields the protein CASSLIGGASYNEQFF.